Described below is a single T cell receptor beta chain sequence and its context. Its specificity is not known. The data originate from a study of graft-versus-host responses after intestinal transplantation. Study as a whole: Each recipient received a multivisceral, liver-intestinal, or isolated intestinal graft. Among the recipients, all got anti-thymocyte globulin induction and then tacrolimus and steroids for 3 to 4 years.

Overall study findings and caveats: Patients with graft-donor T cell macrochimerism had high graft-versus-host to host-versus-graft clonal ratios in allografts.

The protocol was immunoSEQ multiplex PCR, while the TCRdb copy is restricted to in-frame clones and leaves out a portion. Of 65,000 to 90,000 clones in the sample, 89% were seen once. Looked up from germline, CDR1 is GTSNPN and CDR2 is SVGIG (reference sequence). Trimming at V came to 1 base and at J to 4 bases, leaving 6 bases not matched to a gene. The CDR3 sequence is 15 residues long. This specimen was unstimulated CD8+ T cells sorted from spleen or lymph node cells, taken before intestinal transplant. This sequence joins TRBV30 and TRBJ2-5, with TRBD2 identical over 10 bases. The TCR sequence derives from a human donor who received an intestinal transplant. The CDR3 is CAWSGGLASVETQYF. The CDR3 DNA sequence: TGTGCCTGGAGTGGGGGACTAGCGTCGGTAGAGACCCAGTACTTC. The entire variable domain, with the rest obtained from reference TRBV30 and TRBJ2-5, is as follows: SQTIHQWPATLVQPVGSPLSLECTVEGTSNPNLYWYRQAAGRGLQLLFYSVGIGQISSEVPQNLSASRPQDRQFILSSKKLLLSDSGFYLCAWSGGLASVETQYFGPGTRLLVL.